This TCR beta chain was identified during a study of PD-1 blockade in mismatch repair-deficient tumors. Study context: Patients had 12 to 13 mismatch repair-deficient cancer types and were previously treated and progressing.

The repertoire was sequenced with immunoSEQ multiplex PCR; TCRdb's copy has only in-frame clones and lacks some. Of some 120,000 clones in the sample, roughly 86% were seen once. The TCR-sequenced patients were a few responders to pembrolizumab. The CDR3 contains 17 residues. With V trimmed by 5 bases and J by 2 bases, 11 bases remained unmatched. Looked up from germline, CDR1 is PRHDT and CDR2 is FYEKMQ (reference sequence). Whole-study findings and limits: Tumor-resident clones, often undetectable pretreatment in blood, expanded then contracted after pembrolizumab.

A word on this clone: Its specificity is not known.

V gene TRBV13 combines with J gene TRBJ2-7; 11 positions match TRBD2. The sequence came from an adult with mismatch repair-deficient cancer. Here the sequenced sample was peripheral blood, taken 44 weeks after starting pembrolizumab. CDR3 sequence (DNA): TGTGCCAGCAGCAGACACGGCGGACTAGCGGGTACCTACGAGCAGTACTTC. The encoded protein is CASSRHGGLAGTYEQYF.